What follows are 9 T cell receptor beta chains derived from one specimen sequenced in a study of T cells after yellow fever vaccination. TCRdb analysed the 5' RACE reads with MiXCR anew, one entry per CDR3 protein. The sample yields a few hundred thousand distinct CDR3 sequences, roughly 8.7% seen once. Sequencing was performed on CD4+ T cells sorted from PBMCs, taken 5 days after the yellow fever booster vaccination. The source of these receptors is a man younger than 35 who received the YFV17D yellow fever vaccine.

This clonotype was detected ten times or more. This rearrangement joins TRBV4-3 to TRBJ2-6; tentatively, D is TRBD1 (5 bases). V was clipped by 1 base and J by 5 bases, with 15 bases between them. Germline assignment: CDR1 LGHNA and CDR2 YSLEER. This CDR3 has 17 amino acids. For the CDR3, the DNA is TGCGCCAGCAGCCAAGCGTTCGTAGGGGCCAGGGCCAACGTCCTGACTTTC. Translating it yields CASSQAFVGARANVLTF.

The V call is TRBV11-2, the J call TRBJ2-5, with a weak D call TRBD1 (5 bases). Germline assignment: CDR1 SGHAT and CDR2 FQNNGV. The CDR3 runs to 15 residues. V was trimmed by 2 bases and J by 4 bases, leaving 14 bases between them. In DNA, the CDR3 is TGTGCCAGCAGCTTAAGCTTAGGGGAACGAGAGACCCAGTACTTC. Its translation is CASSLSLGERETQYF.

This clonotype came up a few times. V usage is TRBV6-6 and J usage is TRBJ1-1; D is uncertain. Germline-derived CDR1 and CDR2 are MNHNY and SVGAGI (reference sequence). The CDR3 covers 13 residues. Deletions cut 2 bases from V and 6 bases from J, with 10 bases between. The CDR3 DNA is TGTGCCAGCAGTTACCCTCGAGGAGCTGAAGCTTTCTTT. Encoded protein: CASSYPRGAEAFF.

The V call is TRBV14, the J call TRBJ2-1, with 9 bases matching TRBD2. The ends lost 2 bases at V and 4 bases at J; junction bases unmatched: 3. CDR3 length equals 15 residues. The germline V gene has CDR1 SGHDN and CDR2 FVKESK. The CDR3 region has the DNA TGTGCCAGCAGCCAATTAGCGGGGGAATACAATGAGCAGTTCTTC. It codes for CASSQLAGEYNEQFF.

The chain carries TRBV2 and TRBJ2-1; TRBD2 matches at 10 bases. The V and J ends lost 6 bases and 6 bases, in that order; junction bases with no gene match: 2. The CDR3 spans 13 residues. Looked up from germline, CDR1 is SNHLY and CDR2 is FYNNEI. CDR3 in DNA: TGTGCCAGCAGGAGGACTAGCGGCAATGAGCAGTTCTTC. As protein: CASRRTSGNEQFF. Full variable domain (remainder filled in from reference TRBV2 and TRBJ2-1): EPEVTQTPSHQVTQMGQEVILRCVPISNHLYFYWYRQILGQKVEFLVSFYNNEISEKSEIFDDQFSVERPDGSNFTLKIRSTKLEDSAMYFCASRRTSGNEQFFGPGTRLTVL.

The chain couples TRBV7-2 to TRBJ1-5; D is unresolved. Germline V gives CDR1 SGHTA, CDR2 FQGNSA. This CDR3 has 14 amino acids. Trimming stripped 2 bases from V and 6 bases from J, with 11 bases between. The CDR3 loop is CASSLMLGRQPQHF. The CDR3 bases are TGTGCCAGCAGCTTAATGTTAGGGCGTCAGCCCCAGCATTTT.

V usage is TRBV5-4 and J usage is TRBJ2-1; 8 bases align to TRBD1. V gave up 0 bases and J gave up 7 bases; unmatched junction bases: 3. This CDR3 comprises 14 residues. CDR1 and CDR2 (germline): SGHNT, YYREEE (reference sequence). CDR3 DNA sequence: TGTGCCAGCAGCTTGGGTAGGACAGGGAATGAGCAGTTCTTC. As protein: CASSLGRTGNEQFF.

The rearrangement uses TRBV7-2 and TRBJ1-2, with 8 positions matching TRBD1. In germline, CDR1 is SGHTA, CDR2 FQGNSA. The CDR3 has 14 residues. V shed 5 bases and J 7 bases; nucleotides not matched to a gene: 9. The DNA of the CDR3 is TGTGCCAGCAGCCTGGTCGGGACAGGTGCTGGCTACACCTTC. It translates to CASSLVGTGAGYTF.

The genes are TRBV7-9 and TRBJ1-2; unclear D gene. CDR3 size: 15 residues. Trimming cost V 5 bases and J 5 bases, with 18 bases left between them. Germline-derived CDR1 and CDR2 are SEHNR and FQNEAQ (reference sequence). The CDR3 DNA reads TGTGCCAGCAGCCCTCTAGCAGTCGGAACTTATGGCTACACCTTC. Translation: CASSPLAVGTYGYTF.